This entry features one TCR beta chain sequence. Its cognate antigen has yet to be identified. Per-base qualities were not stored, and no clone one base away is much larger. This sample was included in a study of cytomegalovirus exposure and HLA in healthy donors (TCRdb year 2017). Concerning the study at large: An earlier analysis of roughly 570 of the donors reported roughly 300 Gb of sequence data and 117 million unique TCR beta sequences obtained from around 170 million T cells. Roughly 300 gigabases of sequencing data and about 92 million unique TCR sequences made up an early release that covered nearly 650 HLA-typed donors. The genetic ancestry cluster associated with self-reported Caucasian donors included about four fifths of the 300 to 400 genotyped donors. The aim of the study was to test whether cataloging public T cell receptors could identify signatures of past pathogen exposure. The T cell repertoires of about 700 subjects were profiled by immunosequencing and related to cytomegalovirus serostatus. A separate validation cohort of 100 to 150 different subjects was used in addition to the 666-subject first cohort. To predict cytomegalovirus infection status, the study combined high-throughput TCR immunosequencing, statistical association of individual TCRs with disease status, and machine learning. A later analysis re-analyzed previously published TCR beta repertoires from 666 donors and added high-resolution HLA genotyping to study TCR occurrence patterns. The later analysis used no new phenotypic data to find candidate immune exposures, relying instead on TCR beta sequences and their occurrence across donors. An earlier analysis of 450 to 750 of the donors used high-throughput TCR beta sequencing to judge whether each TCR beta V gene segment behaved as functional or pseudogenic. Donor age, sex, ethnicity and CMV serostatus were collected together with the repertoire data. Genome-wide SNP genotypes for about 55% of the roughly 670 donors were used in a later genetic analysis, which treated that subset as a discovery cohort. Every repertoire in the discovery cohort had been generated on one and the same sequencing platform. HLA typing covered class I and class II loci at four-digit resolution. Typing coverage varied by locus: about 629-630 donors for A, B, C, DRB1 and DQB1; approximately 520 for DQA1; approximately 570 for DPA1; some 470 for DPB1. Roughly five DR-DQ haplotypes were treated as single units for association and clustering because of strong linkage in the cohort. Across 300 to 500 genotyped donors of the cohort, an average of about 240,000 unique TCR beta nucleotide sequences per donor were sequenced, and roughly a sixth of those sequences were non-productive. Study-level results and caveats: In a later genetic analysis, a missense DCLRE1C variant was associated with V-gene and J-gene trimming of TCR beta chains, and the association was replicated in an independent cohort. Several of the top co-occurrence clusters appeared to be linked to parvovirus B19, influenza, CMV and Epstein-Barr virus, according to a later analysis. The classifier was reported to diagnose cytomegalovirus status with high specificity and sensitivity in both the original cohort and the validation cohort. Because HLA typing was unavailable for some donors at each locus, only the typed subset was used in association tests. Compared with the roughly 700-donor mean, donors in an Asian-associated ancestry cluster had fewer N-insertions in productive TCRs, according to a later genetic analysis. For the cohort, immune exposure information was limited to CMV serostatus. A group of highly shared sequence variants was considered likely to be a technical artifact of the sequencing pipeline. According to a later analysis, most CMV-associated TCR beta chains appeared to be HLA-restricted, and the HLA associations seemed to be driven largely by CMV exposure. Fewer than 20 rarely observed V segments, including chromosome 9 orphons, were excluded from the earlier analysis of about 500 of the donors because counts were too low. Strong co-occurrence of HLA alleles, especially DR and DQ, made assigning TCR associations to individual alleles difficult. A later analysis associated 16,951 TCR beta sequences with specific HLA alleles at a false discovery rate of 0.05. Correlated functional status among segregating V segments might be attributable to linkage disequilibrium, but an unknown experimental factor could not be ruled out. A further reported finding was that TCR beta sequences accurately predicted the HLA-A and HLA-B alleles for most subjects in the first cohort. In vitro tests confirmed that a few of the cytomegalovirus-associated TCR beta chains recognize cytomegalovirus antigens. In this cohort, only TCR beta chains were sequenced, and detectable features were limited by the absence of alpha or paired-chain data. Sequencing depth was assumed to be roughly uniform across donors in the presence/absence analyses, though that assumption may not hold. In an earlier analysis of over 550 of the donors, most TCR beta V segments were observed in productive rearrangements about 87% or about 30% of the time, broadly matching IMGT annotations. Some IMGT-functional V segments, including TRBV6-2 and TRBV6-3, could not be told apart with the 87-base-pair reads, so those segments were excluded. A total of 150 or so TCR beta chains were listed by the study as associated with cytomegalovirus. While some public TCRs were present in many individuals, most TCR sequences turned up only very rarely across donors. It was suggested by the authors that the approach could potentially be generalized to other disease states and immunological phenotypes. Compared with equally common non-associated chains, HLA-associated TCR beta chains in a later analysis were more clonally expanded and had lower generation probabilities. In a later analysis, TCR association rates were found to vary across HLA loci, with the most associated TCRs seen for DRB1 alleles and the fewest for HLA-C alleles.

The germline V gene supplies CDR1 SNHLY and CDR2 FYNNEI. From cysteine to phenylalanine, the CDR3 is 16 amino acids long. The sequence is cut down to CDR3 DNA, 48 bases in frame from base 1. The junction shows trimming of 6 bases on V and 7 bases on J, and the gene matches do not reach 8 bases of it. The cohort was made up of 500 to 800 healthy bone marrow donors. Cohort members were all nominally healthy when sampled, although unrecorded immune exposures were likely present. The donor was CMV seronegative and belonged to the group of 380 or so seronegative cohort members. Every donor gave a peripheral blood sample, and the peripheral blood mononuclear cells from that sample were used for TCR beta sequencing. The Qiagen DNeasy Blood Extraction Kit was used to extract genomic DNA from the blood cell samples. The library was prepared using the immunoSEQ multiplex PCR assay. For the multiplex PCR, a mixture combining 60 forward primers for TCR Vbeta segments and 13 reverse primers for TCR Jbeta segments was used. The CDR3 region of rearranged TCR beta genes was amplified from genomic DNA with a multiplex PCR assay. Amplified TCR beta libraries were sequenced as 87-base-pair reads on the Illumina HiSeq System. Turning to the authors' computational methods: In a later analysis, some 80 million unique TCR beta chains were counted across the roughly 610 repertoires, and roughly 11 million of these chains were shared by at least two donors. A nearest-neighbor algorithm error-corrected the raw reads and collapsed the reads into unique sequences, merging closely related sequences to remove PCR and sequencing errors. V, D and J gene segments were assigned by aligning CDR3 sequences to IMGT reference sequences. For a sequence to be retained, a match of at least six nucleotides to both a V gene segment and a J gene segment was required. Rearrangements were called productive when the CDR3 lacked stop codons and stayed in frame with V and J; all others were non-productive. Following IMGT convention, CDR3 was defined as the stretch from the second conserved V-encoded cysteine to the conserved J-encoded phenylalanine. In an earlier analysis of 550 to 650 of the donors, sequences lacking an unambiguous match to a single V gene segment were excluded. In an earlier analysis of more than 500 of the donors, a V segment was called functional when productive rearrangements were above 56.7%, and segregating when the standard deviation between donors exceeded 5%. A statistical classification framework was developed to diagnose cytomegalovirus status using the catalog of TCR beta chain sequences. In a later analysis, V and J genes were assigned by comparing TCR nucleotide sequences against IMGT/GENE-DB human TR gene sequences. A later analysis assigned CDR3 sequences and most-parsimonious VDJ recombination scenarios with the TCRdist pipeline. In a later analysis, each TCR beta chain was defined by its CDR3 amino acid sequence together with its V-gene family, and reads without a unique V-gene family were excluded. A later analysis removed 592 highly shared, low-generation-probability nucleotide sequences to deal with suspected cross-contamination and a sequencing artifact. In a later analysis, a clonal expansion index was calculated for each public chain from normalized within-repertoire ranks of inferred template counts. In a later analysis, generation probabilities were computed using a VDJ recombination model fitted to out-of-frame rearrangements, and the results were checked against IGoR. Hypergeometric tests were used in a later analysis to score TCR-TCR, TCR-HLA and TCR-CMV co-occurrence, with a repertoire-size bias correction applied to the TCR pairs. False discovery rates were estimated in a later analysis by permuting HLA or CMV assignments 20 times. In a later analysis, co-occurring TCRs were grouped with DBSCAN, and TCRdist sequence similarity was added when clustering was performed within HLA-allele-positive subsets. Repertoires with fewer than 30,000 or more than 120,000 public chains, plus five repertoires with anomalous nucleotide sharing, were excluded from co-occurrence clustering. Here the immuneACCESS table is served through TCRdb, limited to in-frame sequences with V and J called. Missing clones are a known gap in these copies; in checked studies unresolved V genes cover under half, and the rest lacks a known reason. The V and J calls and clone size come from that table; D and trimming were worked out from the DNA. The sample includes some 120,000 clones, with roughly 80% observed a single time. 2.7% of the sample is in the top ten clones.

The rearranged chain carries TRBV2 and TRBJ1-6, and 11 bases in between align with TRBD1. Sequencing was performed on PBMCs. The sequence was obtained from a female donor in good health and CMV-seronegative. The CDR3 protein is CASREDRGRQNSPLHF. The nucleotide sequence reads as follows: TGTGCCAGCAGGGAGGACAGGGGGCGACAGAATTCACCCCTCCACTTT.